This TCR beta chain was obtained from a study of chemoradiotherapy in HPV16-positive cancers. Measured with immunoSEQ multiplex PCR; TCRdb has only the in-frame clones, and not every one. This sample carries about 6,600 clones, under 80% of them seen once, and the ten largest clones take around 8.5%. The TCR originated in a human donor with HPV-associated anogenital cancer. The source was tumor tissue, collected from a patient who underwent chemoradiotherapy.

The CDR3 bases are TGTGCCAGCAGCACCGGGACACCTAGCAATCAGCCCCAGCATTTT. It codes for CASSTGTPSNQPQHF. This rearrangement joins TRBV5-8 to TRBJ1-5, with D maybe TRBD1 (6 bases). CDR3 length: 15 residues. Deletions cut 4 bases from V and 0 bases from J, with 11 bases between. Per germline, CDR1 SGHTS and CDR2 YDEGEE.